This T cell receptor beta chain was identified in a study of blood T cell repertoires in COVID-19 (dated by TCRdb to 2020 to 2021). About the study as a whole: The collaborator samples originated in the United States, Italy and Spain and spanned the acute and convalescent phases of COVID-19. The prospective study material was composed of cDNA or gDNA derived from T cells, B-cell-depleted T cells, or PBMCs. The dataset comprised deeply sampled blood TCRbeta repertoires from subjects exposed to, actively infected with, or recovered from COVID-19. The repertoires were released in a freely available public database intended as a resource for research on the immune response to SARS-CoV-2. The samples were drawn from the first 160 participants of the ongoing ImmuneRACE study and from 1,254 subjects provided by 6 global collaborators. Nearly every sample came with metadata listing a de-identified subject ID, COVID-19 status, age in years and sex. Where available, HLA class I and class II types were taken from metadata supplied by the sample provider and were not determined by assay-based typing. General findings and caveats noted by the study authors: The quantity of clinical and demographic metadata differed by source and by participant and was supplied without curation.

This clone was seen just once. What antigen it recognizes has not been identified. No qualities accompany the bases; no much larger clone lies one base away. The immunoSEQ Assay, a bias-controlled multiplex PCR, was used to amplify TCRbeta CDR3 regions from genomic DNA. Concerning the study's data processing: The number of nucleated cells in each sample was estimated by amplification of reference gene primers within the assay. To quantify the absolute abundance of each unique TCRbeta CDR3 rearrangement, sequence reads were collapsed and filtered. For each sample, productive Simpson clonality was calculated as the square root of Simpson's diversity index across productive rearrangements. The immuneACCESS repertoire file appears here via TCRdb, limited to in-frame rearrangements. These files lack a portion of the clones; in checked studies, under half of the deficit traces to unresolved V genes, and the cause of the others is not known. That table is the source of V, J and clone size, and D and trimming were worked out from the DNA. This sample holds some 70,000 clones; 87% were observed only once. The ten largest clones capture about 7% of the sample.

The CDR3 sequence holds 15 residues, the cysteine and phenylalanine included. The retained sequence is limited to the CDR3, 45 bases, with the frame set at the first base. Reading the germline V gene gives CDR1 SGHRS and CDR2 YFSETQ. V and J lose 3 bases and 4 bases, and a span of 16 bases separates them. Whole blood was collected in K2EDTA tubes by collaborating institutions according to the institutions' own protocols. For TCRbeta analysis, collaborators shipped samples as frozen whole blood, isolated PBMCs, or DNA extracted from either of those sample types. Recombination joined TRBV5-1 with TRBJ1-1; no confident D gene assignment can be made. The clonotype was recovered from a man between 45 and 60 years old with active COVID-19. Sequencing was performed on peripheral blood. CDR3 protein: CASSSNPGGTTEAFF. The DNA reads TGCGCCAGCAGCTCTAACCCTGGCGGTACCACTGAAGCTTTCTTT.